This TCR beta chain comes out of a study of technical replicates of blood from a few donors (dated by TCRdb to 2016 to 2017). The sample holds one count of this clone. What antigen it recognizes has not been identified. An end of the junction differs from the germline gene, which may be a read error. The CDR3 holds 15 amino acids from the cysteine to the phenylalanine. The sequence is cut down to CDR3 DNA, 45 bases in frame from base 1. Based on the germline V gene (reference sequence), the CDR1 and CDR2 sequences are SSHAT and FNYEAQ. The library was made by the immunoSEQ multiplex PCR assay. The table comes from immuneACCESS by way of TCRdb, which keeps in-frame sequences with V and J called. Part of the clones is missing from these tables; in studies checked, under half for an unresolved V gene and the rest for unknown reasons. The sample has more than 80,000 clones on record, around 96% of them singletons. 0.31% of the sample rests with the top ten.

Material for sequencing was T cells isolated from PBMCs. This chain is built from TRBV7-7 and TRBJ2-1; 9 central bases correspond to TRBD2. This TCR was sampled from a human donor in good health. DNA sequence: TGTGCTAGCAGCTTGATTAGCGGGAGTACTAATGAGCAGTTCTTC. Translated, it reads CASSLISGSTNEQFF. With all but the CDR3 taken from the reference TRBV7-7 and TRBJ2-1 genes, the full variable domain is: GAGVSQSPRYKVTKRGQDVTLRCDPISSHATLYWYQQALGQGPEFLTYFNYEAQPDKSGLPSDRFSAERPEGSISTLTIQRTEQRDSAMYRCASSLISGSTNEQFFGPGTRLTVL.